This T cell receptor (beta chain) originates from a study of cytomegalovirus exposure and HLA in healthy donors. On this clone itself: The antigen is unknown.

This CDR3 comprises 10 residues. V lost 4 bases to trimming and J lost 4 bases, with 4 bases between them. In germline, CDR1 is GTSNPN, CDR2 SVGIG (reference sequence). The PCR used 60 Vbeta and 13 Jbeta primers. The protocol was immunoSEQ multiplex PCR, while the TCRdb copy is restricted to in-frame clones and leaves out a portion. Among about 200,000 clones, about 90% were seen once, and the ten largest hold roughly 0.98%. Regarding the study as a whole: Evidence from a later analysis indicated that most CMV-associated TCR beta chains looked HLA-restricted. Presence/absence analyses treated sequencing depth as roughly uniform across donors.

The V call is TRBV30, the J call TRBJ1-2; D uncertain. This sequence was found in a boy younger than 10 in good health and CMV-seronegative. Sequencing was carried out using PBMCs. CDR3 sequence (DNA): TGTGCCTGGACGTCCTATGGCTACACCTTC. Residues: CAWTSYGYTF.